This T cell receptor beta chain was captured in a study of metastatic and nonmetastatic thyroid tumors. Study at large: Samples came from malignant and benign thyroid patients, and repertoires were compared across blood and tumor or nodule tissue. Overall study findings and caveats: Significantly higher TCR beta diversity was reportedly seen in malignant thyroid tumors than benign nodules, in blood and tumor.

In germline, CDR1 is MNHEY, CDR2 SVGAGI. Trimming stripped 6 bases from V and 6 bases from J, with 11 bases between. CDR3 length equals 12 residues. In the authors' workflow: To classify distant metastasis in papillary thyroid cancer, a model was built from CDR3 differences across clinicopathological groups. TCRdb re-processed the PCR reads through MiXCR. TCRdb, not the original authors, processed these V and J calls. Of around 29,000 clones listed, less than 25% are singletons. All patients were treatment-naive before thyroid surgery. In regard to this clone: Its antigen is still unknown.

Sequences were obtained from blood. J is TRBJ1-1 and V is TRBV6-5; D unresolved. The receptor's source is a female donor with papillary thyroid cancer or a benign thyroid nodule (not recorded which). Some clones in this sample may be carry-over from other donors' samples. CDR3 residues: CASSLELAEAFF. The CDR3 nucleotides read TGTGCCAGCAGCTTAGAACTGGCTGAAGCTTTCTTT.